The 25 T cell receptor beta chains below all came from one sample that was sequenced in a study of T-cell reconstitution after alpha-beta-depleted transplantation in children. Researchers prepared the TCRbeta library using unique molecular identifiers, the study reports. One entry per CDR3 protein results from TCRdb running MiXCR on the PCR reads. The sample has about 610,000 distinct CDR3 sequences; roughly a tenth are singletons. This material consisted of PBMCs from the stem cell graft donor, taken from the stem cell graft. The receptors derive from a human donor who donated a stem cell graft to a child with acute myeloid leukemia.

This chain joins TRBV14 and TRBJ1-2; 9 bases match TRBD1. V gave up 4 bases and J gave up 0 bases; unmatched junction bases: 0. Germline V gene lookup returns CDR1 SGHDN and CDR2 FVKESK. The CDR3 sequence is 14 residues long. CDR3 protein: CASSRQGANYGYTF. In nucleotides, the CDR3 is TGTGCCAGCAGCCGACAGGGGGCTAACTATGGCTACACCTTC.

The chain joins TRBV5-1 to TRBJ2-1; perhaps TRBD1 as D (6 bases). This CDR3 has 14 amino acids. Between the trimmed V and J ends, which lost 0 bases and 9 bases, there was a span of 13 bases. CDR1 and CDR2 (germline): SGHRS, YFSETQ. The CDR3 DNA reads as TGCGCCAGCAGCTTGGTACAGGGAGTCGGTGAGCAGTTCTTC. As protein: CASSLVQGVGEQFF. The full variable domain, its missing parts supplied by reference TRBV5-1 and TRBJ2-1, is KAGVTQTPRYLIKTRGQQVTLSCSPISGHRSVSWYQQTPGQGLQFLFEYFSETQRNKGNFPGRFSGRQFSNSRSEMNVSTLELGDSALYLCASSLVQGVGEQFFGPGTRLTVL.

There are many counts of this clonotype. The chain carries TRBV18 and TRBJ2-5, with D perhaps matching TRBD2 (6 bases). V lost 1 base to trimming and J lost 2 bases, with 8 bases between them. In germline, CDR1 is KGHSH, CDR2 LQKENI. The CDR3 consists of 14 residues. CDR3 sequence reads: CASSPQAGQETQYF. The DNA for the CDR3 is TGTGCCAGCTCACCACAGGCGGGACAAGAGACCCAGTACTTC.

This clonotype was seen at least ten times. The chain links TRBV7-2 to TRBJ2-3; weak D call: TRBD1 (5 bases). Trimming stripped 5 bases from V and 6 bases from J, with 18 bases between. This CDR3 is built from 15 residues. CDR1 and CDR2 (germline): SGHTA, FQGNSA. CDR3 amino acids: CASSPGSGLIDTQYF. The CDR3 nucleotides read TGTGCCAGCAGCCCCGGCTCAGGGTTGATTGATACGCAGTATTTT.

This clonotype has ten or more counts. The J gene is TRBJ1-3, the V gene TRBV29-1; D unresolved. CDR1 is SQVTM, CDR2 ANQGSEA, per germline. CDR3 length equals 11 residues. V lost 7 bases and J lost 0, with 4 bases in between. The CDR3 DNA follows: TGCAGCGCCCACTCTGGAAACACCATATATTTT. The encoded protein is CSAHSGNTIYF.

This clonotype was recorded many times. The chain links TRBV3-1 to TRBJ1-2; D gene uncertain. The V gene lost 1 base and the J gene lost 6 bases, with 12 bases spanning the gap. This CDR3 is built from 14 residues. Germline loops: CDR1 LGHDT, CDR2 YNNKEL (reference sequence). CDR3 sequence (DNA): TGTGCCAGCAGCCAAGGAACACGGGCCCATGGCTACACCTTC. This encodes CASSQGTRAHGYTF.

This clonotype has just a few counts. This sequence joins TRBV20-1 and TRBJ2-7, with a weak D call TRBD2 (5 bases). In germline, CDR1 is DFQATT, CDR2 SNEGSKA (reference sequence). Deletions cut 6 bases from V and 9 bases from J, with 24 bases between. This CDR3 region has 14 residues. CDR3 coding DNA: TGCAGTGCAACTCCCGGAGTTTTGTTTGAGGGGCAGTACTTC. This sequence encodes CSATPGVLFEGQYF.

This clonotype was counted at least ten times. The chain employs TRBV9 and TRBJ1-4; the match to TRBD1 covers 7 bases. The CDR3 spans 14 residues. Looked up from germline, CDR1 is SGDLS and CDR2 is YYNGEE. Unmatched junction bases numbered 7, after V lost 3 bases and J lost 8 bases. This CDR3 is CASSGGQAYEKLFF. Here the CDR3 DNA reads TGTGCCAGCAGCGGCGGACAGGCCTACGAAAAACTGTTTTTT.

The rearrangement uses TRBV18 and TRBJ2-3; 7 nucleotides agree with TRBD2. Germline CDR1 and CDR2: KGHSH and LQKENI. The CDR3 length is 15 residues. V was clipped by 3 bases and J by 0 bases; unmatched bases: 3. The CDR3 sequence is CASSPIAGSTDTQYF. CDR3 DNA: TGTGCCAGCTCACCGATAGCGGGTAGCACAGATACGCAGTATTTT.

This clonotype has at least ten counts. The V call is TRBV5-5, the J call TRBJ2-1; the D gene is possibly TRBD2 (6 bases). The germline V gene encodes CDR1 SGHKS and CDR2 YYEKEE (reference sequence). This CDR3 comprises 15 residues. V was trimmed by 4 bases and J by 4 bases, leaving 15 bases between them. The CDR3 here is CASSQDLRGYNEQFF. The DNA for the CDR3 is TGTGCCAGCAGCCAGGACTTGCGGGGTTACAATGAGCAGTTCTTC.

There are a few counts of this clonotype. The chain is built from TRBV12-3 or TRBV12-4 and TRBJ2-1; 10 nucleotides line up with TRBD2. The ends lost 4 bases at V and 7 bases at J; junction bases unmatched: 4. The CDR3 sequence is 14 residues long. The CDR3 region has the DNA TGTGCCAGCAGTTGGCTAGCGGGAGCAAATGAGCAGTTCTTC. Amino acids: CASSWLAGANEQFF.

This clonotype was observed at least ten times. CDR3 sequence reads: CASSRGTGYNEQFF. DNA of the CDR3: TGTGCCAGCAGCCGGGGGACAGGGTACAATGAGCAGTTCTTC. The chain recombines TRBV7-8 with TRBJ2-1, with 9 bases that match TRBD1. After removal of 5 bases from V and 4 bases from J, the junction contained 3 bases not matched to a gene. Per germline, CDR1 SGHVS and CDR2 FQNEAQ. This CDR3 is 14 amino acids long.

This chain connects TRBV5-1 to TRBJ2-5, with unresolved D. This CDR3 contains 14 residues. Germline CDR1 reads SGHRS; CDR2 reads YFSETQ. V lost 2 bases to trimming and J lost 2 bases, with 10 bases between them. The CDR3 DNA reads TGCGCCAGCAGCTTCATAGGAGTTCAAGAGACCCAGTACTTC. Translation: CASSFIGVQETQYF.

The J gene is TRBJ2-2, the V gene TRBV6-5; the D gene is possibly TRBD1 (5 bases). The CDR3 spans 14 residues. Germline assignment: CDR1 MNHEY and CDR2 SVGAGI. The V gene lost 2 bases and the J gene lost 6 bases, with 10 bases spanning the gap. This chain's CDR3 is CASSYPQGPGELFF. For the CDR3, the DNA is TGTGCCAGCAGTTACCCCCAGGGTCCCGGGGAGCTGTTTTTT.

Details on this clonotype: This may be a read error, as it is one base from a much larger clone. CDR3 DNA: TGTGCCAGCAATTCCAGCGGGACCTCTGATTACAATGAGCAGTTCTTC. This encodes CASNSSGTSDYNEQFF. The chain carries TRBV7-3 and TRBJ2-1, with TRBD2 matching 7 bases. The CDR3 is made up of 16 amino acids. Germline V gene data show CDR1 as SGHTA and CDR2 as FQGTGA. Losses at the gene ends were 7 bases for V and 4 bases for J; bases not matched to a gene: 13.

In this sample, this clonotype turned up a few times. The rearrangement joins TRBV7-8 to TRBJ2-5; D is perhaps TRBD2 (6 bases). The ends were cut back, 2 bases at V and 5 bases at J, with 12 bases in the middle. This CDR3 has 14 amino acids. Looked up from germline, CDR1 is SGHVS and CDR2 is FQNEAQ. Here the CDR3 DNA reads TGTGCCAGCAGCTTAATTAAGGGAGGTGAGACCCAGTACTTC. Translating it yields CASSLIKGGETQYF.

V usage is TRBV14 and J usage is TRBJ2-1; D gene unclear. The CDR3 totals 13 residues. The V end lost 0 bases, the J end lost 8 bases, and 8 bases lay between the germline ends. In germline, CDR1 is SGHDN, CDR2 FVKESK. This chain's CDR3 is CASSQDPGDEQFF. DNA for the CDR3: TGTGCCAGCAGCCAAGATCCCGGCGATGAGCAGTTCTTC.

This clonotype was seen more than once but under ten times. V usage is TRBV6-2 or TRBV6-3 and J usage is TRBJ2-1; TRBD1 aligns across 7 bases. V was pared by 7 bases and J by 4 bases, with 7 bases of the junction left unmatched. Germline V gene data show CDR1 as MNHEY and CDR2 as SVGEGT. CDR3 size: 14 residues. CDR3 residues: CASTDPGQYNEQFF. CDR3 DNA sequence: TGTGCCAGCACCGACCCGGGACAGTACAATGAGCAGTTCTTC.

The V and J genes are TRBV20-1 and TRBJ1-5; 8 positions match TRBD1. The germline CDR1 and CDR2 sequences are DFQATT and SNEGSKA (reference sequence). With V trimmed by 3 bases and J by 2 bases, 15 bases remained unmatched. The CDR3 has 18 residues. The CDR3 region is CSASPQGRGRRGNQPQHF. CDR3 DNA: TGCAGTGCTAGCCCGCAAGGCAGGGGGCGAAGGGGCAATCAGCCCCAGCATTTT.

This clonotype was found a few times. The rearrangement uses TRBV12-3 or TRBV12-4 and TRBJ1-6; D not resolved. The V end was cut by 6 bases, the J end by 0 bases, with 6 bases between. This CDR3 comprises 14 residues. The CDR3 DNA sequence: TGTGCCAGCAGGGGAATCTCCTATAATTCACCCCTCCACTTT. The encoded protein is CASRGISYNSPLHF.

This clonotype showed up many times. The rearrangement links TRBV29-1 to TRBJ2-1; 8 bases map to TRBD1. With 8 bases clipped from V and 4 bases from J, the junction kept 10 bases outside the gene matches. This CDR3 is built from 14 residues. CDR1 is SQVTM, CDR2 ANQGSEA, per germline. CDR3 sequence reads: CSLHAGGSYNEQFF. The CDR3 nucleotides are TGCAGCTTACATGCAGGGGGCTCTTACAATGAGCAGTTCTTC.

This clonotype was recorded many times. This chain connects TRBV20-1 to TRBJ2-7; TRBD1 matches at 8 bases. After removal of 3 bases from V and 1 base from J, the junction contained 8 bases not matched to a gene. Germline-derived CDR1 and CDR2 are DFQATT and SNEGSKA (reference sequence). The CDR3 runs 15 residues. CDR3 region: CSARGRQGASYEQYF. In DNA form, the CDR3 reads TGCAGTGCTAGGGGGCGTCAGGGGGCATCCTACGAGCAGTACTTC.

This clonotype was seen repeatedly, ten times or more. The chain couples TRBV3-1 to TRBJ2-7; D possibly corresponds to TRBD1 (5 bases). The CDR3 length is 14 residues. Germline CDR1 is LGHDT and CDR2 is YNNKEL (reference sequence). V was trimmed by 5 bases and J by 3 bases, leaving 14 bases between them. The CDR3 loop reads CASSTNSQGYEQYF. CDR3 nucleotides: TGTGCCAGCAGCACGAATTCCCAGGGCTACGAGCAGTACTTC.

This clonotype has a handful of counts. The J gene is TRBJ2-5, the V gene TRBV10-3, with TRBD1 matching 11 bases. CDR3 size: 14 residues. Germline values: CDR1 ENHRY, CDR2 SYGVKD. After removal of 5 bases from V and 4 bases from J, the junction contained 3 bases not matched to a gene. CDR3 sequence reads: CAISTGQGAETQYF. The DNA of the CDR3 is TGTGCCATCAGTACTGGACAGGGGGCAGAGACCCAGTACTTC.

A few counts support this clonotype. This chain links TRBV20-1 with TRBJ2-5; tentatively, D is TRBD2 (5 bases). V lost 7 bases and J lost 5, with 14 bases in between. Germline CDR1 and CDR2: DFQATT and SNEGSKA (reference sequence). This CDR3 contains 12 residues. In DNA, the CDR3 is TGCAGTGGGTCCTCCGAGGGTGAGACCCAGTACTTC. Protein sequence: CSGSSEGETQYF.